What follows are 19 T cell receptor beta chains derived from one specimen sequenced in a study of blood T cell repertoires in COVID-19. The repertoire was sequenced with immunoSEQ multiplex PCR; TCRdb's copy has only in-frame clones and lacks some. The sample records about 430,000 clones, approximately 90% being singletons. The specimen sequenced was peripheral blood. The origin of the receptors is a man aged 18 to 35 with COVID-19, enrolled during active disease.

J is TRBJ1-1 and V is TRBV5-1; D unclear. Germline CDR1 SGHRS, CDR2 YFSETQ. The length of the CDR3 is 14 residues. Trimming left V 4 bases short and J 1 base short, with 11 bases between. The CDR3 DNA is TGCGCCAGCAGCGGTTTGACGGGGAACACTGAAGCTTTCTTT. Its translation is CASSGLTGNTEAFF.

This clone occurred once. This chain joins TRBV11-3 and TRBJ2-3, with 15 bases identical to TRBD2. The CDR3 runs to 16 residues. Germline V gives CDR1 SGHNT, CDR2 YENEEA. With V trimmed by 5 bases and J by 6 bases, 6 bases remained unmatched. CDR3 residues: CASSPGLAGGADTQYF. Here the CDR3 DNA reads TGTGCCAGCAGCCCTGGACTAGCGGGGGGGGCGGATACGCAGTATTTT. Complete variable domain (other parts from reference TRBV11-3 and TRBJ2-3): EAGVVQSPRYKIIEKKQPVAFWCNPISGHNTLYWYLQNLGQGPELLIRYENEEAVDDSQLPKDRFSAERLKGVDSTLKIQPAELGDSAVYLCASSPGLAGGADTQYFGPGTRLTVL.

This chain links TRBV18 with TRBJ1-5, with 8 positions matching TRBD1. V was pared by 4 bases and J by 6 bases, with 8 bases of the junction left unmatched. The V gene's germline CDR1 is KGHSH and CDR2 LQKENI. The CDR3 has 15 residues. CDR3 residues: CASSQSGGEGQPQHF. The CDR3 nucleotides read TGTGCCAGCTCACAGTCAGGGGGCGAGGGTCAGCCCCAGCATTTT.

This clone came up a few times. This chain links TRBV19 with TRBJ1-1; 9 bases match TRBD1. The CDR3 is 15 residues long. V dropped 6 bases and J dropped 3; count of bases not matched to a gene: 8. The germline CDR1 and CDR2 sequences are LNHDA and SQIVND (reference sequence). CDR3 sequence reads: CASRNRGRLYTEAFF. Here the CDR3 DNA reads TGTGCCAGTAGGAACAGGGGGCGGTTGTACACTGAAGCTTTCTTT.

This clone was picked up one time. The J gene is TRBJ2-7, the V gene TRBV6-6; the D gene is possibly TRBD1 (5 bases). CDR1 and CDR2 from the germline V gene are MNHNY and SVGAGI (reference sequence). V was shortened by 2 bases and J by 2 bases, with 16 bases between the two germline ends. This CDR3 has 16 amino acids. CDR3 amino acids: CASSYHRQRSPYEQYF. The CDR3 coding sequence is TGTGCCAGCAGTTACCACCGACAGCGCTCCCCCTACGAGCAGTACTTC.

This chain links TRBV14 with TRBJ1-4; D possibly corresponds to TRBD1 (6 bases). V lost 4 bases and J 5 bases, leaving 11 bases between the germline ends. The CDR3 is 14 amino acids. Germline-derived CDR1 and CDR2 are SGHDN and FVKESK. CDR3 loop: CASSRTVGNEKLFF. The CDR3 coding sequence is TGTGCCAGCAGCCGGACAGTGGGAAATGAAAAACTGTTTTTT.

The chain is built from TRBV29-1 and TRBJ2-2, with 7 bases identical to TRBD1. From germline, CDR1 is SQVTM and CDR2 ANQGSEA. Trimming took 3 bases from V and 6 from J; bases not matched to a gene: 4. The CDR3 has 13 residues. The CDR3 is CSVDRGSAGELFF. In DNA form, the CDR3 reads TGCAGCGTTGACAGGGGGTCAGCCGGGGAGCTGTTTTTT.

J is TRBJ2-2 and V is TRBV4-1; TRBD2 matches at 11 bases. Trimming took 3 bases from V and 5 from J; bases not matched to a gene: 11. Per the germline V gene, CDR1 is MGHRA and CDR2 is YSYEKL. The CDR3 has 18 amino acids. DNA of the CDR3: TGCGCCAGCAGCCAGCTGGGCGGGCTAGCGGGAGGTACCGGGGAGCTGTTTTTT. Translating it yields CASSQLGGLAGGTGELFF.

The chain combines TRBV23-1 with TRBJ2-3, with 7 bases matching TRBD1. TRBV23-1 is an ORF, and what it does is uncertain. The CDR3 contains 19 residues. V trimming: 2 bases; J trimming: 0 bases; junction bases outside the gene matches: 14. The CDR3 DNA follows: TGCGCCAGCAGTCAAACGGATTACAGGGGTTCTAATAGCACAGATACGCAGTATTTT. It encodes CASSQTDYRGSNSTDTQYF.

This chain uses TRBV2 with TRBJ2-3, with 7 bases identical to TRBD2. Germline CDR1 is SNHLY and CDR2 is FYNNEI. The V gene end was trimmed by 7 bases and the J gene end by 1 base; junction bases not matched to a gene: 5. The CDR3 loop spans 14 amino acids. CDR3 protein: CASNIAGGTDTQYF. The DNA for the CDR3 is TGTGCCAGCAACATCGCGGGGGGCACAGATACGCAGTATTTT.

This chain connects TRBV29-1 to TRBJ1-2; no clear D gene. Germline V gene sequence: CDR1 SQVTM, CDR2 ANQGSEA. CDR3 length: 12 residues. Trimming cost V 5 bases and J 4 bases, with 11 bases left between them. The CDR3 here is CSVSEQLYGYTF. CDR3 sequence (DNA): TGCAGCGTTTCGGAACAGCTCTATGGCTACACCTTC.

This chain links TRBV2 with TRBJ2-5, with 10 positions matching TRBD2. Germline trimming cut 2 bases from V and 5 bases from J; bases unmatched to any gene: 11. The CDR3 sequence is 17 residues long. Germline V gene sequence: CDR1 SNHLY, CDR2 FYNNEI. The CDR3 here is CASSESLASGRGETQYF. CDR3 bases: TGTGCCAGCAGTGAATCTTTGGCTAGCGGGAGAGGGGAGACCCAGTACTTC.

The sample holds one count of this clone. The genes are TRBV6-2 or TRBV6-3 and TRBJ2-7; perhaps TRBD2 as D (5 bases). The CDR3 extends over 15 amino acids. Germline assignment: CDR1 MNHEY and CDR2 SVGEGT. V gave up 4 bases and J gave up 0 bases, with 13 bases separating them. CDR3 region: CASSSPGRGSYEQYF. The CDR3 DNA is TGTGCCAGCAGTTCCCCGGGCCGGGGCTCCTACGAGCAGTACTTC.

The sample holds one count of this clone. The chain is built from TRBV6-6 and TRBJ1-1; D is perhaps TRBD1 (5 bases). Germline CDR1 and CDR2: MNHNY and SVGAGI (reference sequence). Trimming took 5 bases from V and 9 from J, leaving 16 bases between them. The CDR3 runs 13 residues. This CDR3 reads CASSPSRDWKAFF. Written as DNA, the CDR3 is TGTGCCAGCAGTCCGTCTCGGGACTGGAAAGCTTTCTTT.

The chain links TRBV7-9 to TRBJ2-7, with TRBD2 matching over 9 bases. Germline CDR1 SEHNR, CDR2 FQNEAQ (reference sequence). The junction had 5 bases not matched to a gene; V was cut back by 3 bases and J by 2 bases. The CDR3 has 15 amino acids. CDR3 sequence: CASSFSSGVPYEQYF. For the CDR3, the DNA is TGTGCCAGCAGCTTCTCTAGCGGGGTACCCTACGAGCAGTACTTC.

J is TRBJ1-1 and V is TRBV2; 9 nucleotides agree with TRBD1. Germline values: CDR1 SNHLY, CDR2 FYNNEI. CDR3 size: 17 residues. The V gene end was trimmed by 3 bases and the J gene end by 6 bases; junction bases not matched to a gene: 14. The CDR3 DNA sequence: TGTGCCAGCAGTGAGACCGGGACAGGGCGTATTGGATCTGAAGCTTTCTTT. It is translated as CASSETGTGRIGSEAFF. Filled out from reference TRBV2 and TRBJ1-1, the complete variable domain reads EPEVTQTPSHQVTQMGQEVILRCVPISNHLYFYWYRQILGQKVEFLVSFYNNEISEKSEIFDDQFSVERPDGSNFTLKIRSTKLEDSAMYFCASSETGTGRIGSEAFFGQGTRLTVV.

The rearrangement uses TRBV2 and TRBJ2-5; 8 bases agree with TRBD2. The CDR3 loop spans 12 amino acids. The ends lost 7 bases at V and 5 bases at J; junction bases unmatched: 3. Germline V lookup: CDR1 SNHLY, CDR2 FYNNEI. CDR3 residues: CASNPGGETQYF. The CDR3 DNA reads TGTGCCAGCAATCCGGGAGGGGAGACCCAGTACTTC.

V is TRBV10-1 and J is TRBJ2-2; D might be TRBD2 (6 bases). Trimming removed 6 bases from V and 7 bases from J, with 12 bases in between. Germline loops: CDR1 WNHNN, CDR2 SYGVQD (reference sequence). This CDR3 contains 13 residues. CDR3 protein: CASSRLTSGELFF. CDR3 in DNA: TGCGCCAGCAGCCGGCTGACTAGCGGGGAGCTGTTTTTT.

The chain recombines TRBV5-1 with TRBJ2-3; D remains unclear. The V end was cut by 0 bases, the J end by 0 bases, with 11 bases between. CDR1 is SGHRS, CDR2 YFSETQ, per germline. This CDR3 region has 16 residues. The CDR3 is CASSLDLRKSTDTQYF. The CDR3 nucleotides are TGCGCCAGCAGCTTGGATCTGCGGAAGAGCACAGATACGCAGTATTTT.